One sample yielded the 5 T cell receptor beta chains listed below, sequenced in a study of siplizumab effects on memory and regulatory T cells. Assay used: immunoSEQ multiplex PCR; TCRdb lists only in-frame clones, some missing. Among roughly 93,000 clones listed, about 93% were seen once. Source material: non-Treg CD4+ T cells sorted from blood. These receptors were collected from a human donor in good health.

This chain connects TRBV6-5 to TRBJ1-2; no definite D call. Deletions cut 2 bases from V and 4 bases from J, with 8 bases between. Looked up from germline, CDR1 is MNHEY and CDR2 is SVGAGI. The CDR3 sequence is 13 residues long. This CDR3 is CASSYRVSYGYTF. CDR3 DNA sequence: TGTGCCAGCAGTTACAGGGTCTCCTATGGCTACACCTTC.

The chain employs TRBV15 and TRBJ2-3, with 10 bases matching TRBD2. The CDR3 consists of 18 residues. The germline CDR1 and CDR2 sequences are LNHNV and YYDKDF (reference sequence). The junction had 10 bases not matched to a gene; V was cut back by 0 bases and J by 4 bases. This CDR3 is CATSREFASGSLSDTQYF. The CDR3, as DNA: TGTGCCACCAGCAGAGAATTCGCTAGCGGGAGTCTGTCAGATACGCAGTATTTT.

The V call is TRBV7-2, the J call TRBJ2-3; TRBD1 matches 7 bases. The CDR3 spans 15 residues. V lost 4 bases and J lost 5; bases outside the gene matches: 9. Looked up from germline, CDR1 is SGHTA and CDR2 is FQGNSA. The CDR3 loop reads CASSSRTGFLDTQYF. CDR3 bases: TGTGCCAGCAGCTCTCGGACAGGTTTCTTAGATACGCAGTATTTT. Looking up the rest from reference TRBV7-2 and TRBJ2-3 gives the full variable domain: GAGVSQSPSNKVTEKGKDVELRCDPISGHTALYWYRQSLGQGLEFLIYFQGNSAPDKSGLPSDRFSAERTGGSVSTLTIQRTQQEDSAVYLCASSSRTGFLDTQYFGPGTRLTVL.

This chain links TRBV5-1 with TRBJ2-3; possible D gene TRBD2, 6 bases. The CDR3 totals 17 residues. Per the germline V gene, CDR1 is SGHRS and CDR2 is YFSETQ. V lost 3 bases and J 0 bases, leaving 17 bases between the germline ends. The CDR3 region is CASSWNPAGTSTDTQYF. CDR3 in DNA: TGCGCCAGCAGCTGGAACCCGGCCGGGACTAGCACAGATACGCAGTATTTT.

This chain connects TRBV5-1 to TRBJ1-2; D not certain. V was pared by 2 bases and J by 4 bases, with 12 bases between. The CDR3 sequence is 14 residues long. Germline V gene data show CDR1 as SGHRS and CDR2 as YFSETQ. The CDR3: CASSFEGSLYGYTF. CDR3 nucleotides: TGCGCCAGCAGCTTCGAGGGTTCCCTCTATGGCTACACCTTC.